This TCR beta chain was profiled in a study of T cells after somatic rescue of genetic block. This clone has a single count. The CDR3 totals 11 residues. Germline values: CDR1 MNHEY, CDR2 SVGAGI. V lost 5 bases to trimming and J lost 4 bases, with 6 bases between them. The method was immunoSEQ multiplex PCR; TCRdb's version includes in-frame clones alone and lacks a portion of them. This sample has about 72,000 clones, with just over 90% found just once. This receptor was obtained from a man younger than 40. The sample taken for sequencing was peripheral blood mononuclear cells (PBMCs). The J gene is TRBJ2-7, the V gene TRBV6-5; no firm D call. CDR3 nucleotides: TGTGCCAGCAGTCTGGGATACGAGCAGTACTTC. This sequence encodes CASSLGYEQYF.